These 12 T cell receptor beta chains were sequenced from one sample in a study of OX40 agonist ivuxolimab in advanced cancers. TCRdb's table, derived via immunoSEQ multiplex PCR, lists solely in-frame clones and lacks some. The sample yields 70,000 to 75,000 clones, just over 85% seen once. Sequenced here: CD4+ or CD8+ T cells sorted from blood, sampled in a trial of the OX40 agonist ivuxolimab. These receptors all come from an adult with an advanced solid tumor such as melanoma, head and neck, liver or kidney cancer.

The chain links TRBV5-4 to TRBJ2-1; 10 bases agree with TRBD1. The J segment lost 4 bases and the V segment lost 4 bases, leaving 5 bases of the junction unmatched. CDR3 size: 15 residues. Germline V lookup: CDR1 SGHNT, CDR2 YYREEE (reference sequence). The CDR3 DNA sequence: TGTGCCAGCAGCCGAAGGGACAGGGGATACAATGAGCAGTTCTTC. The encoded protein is CASSRRDRGYNEQFF.

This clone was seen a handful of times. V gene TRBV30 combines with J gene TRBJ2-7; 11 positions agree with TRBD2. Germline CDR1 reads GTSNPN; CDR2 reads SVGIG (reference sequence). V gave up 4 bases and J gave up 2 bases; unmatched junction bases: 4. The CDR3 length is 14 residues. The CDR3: CAWNIAGGPYEQYF. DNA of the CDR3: TGTGCCTGGAATATAGCGGGAGGGCCCTACGAGCAGTACTTC.

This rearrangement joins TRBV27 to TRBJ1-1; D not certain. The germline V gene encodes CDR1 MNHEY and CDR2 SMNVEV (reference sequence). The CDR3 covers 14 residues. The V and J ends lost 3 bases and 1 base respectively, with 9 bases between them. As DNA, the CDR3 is TGTGCCAGCAGTTTTGTGGTGGGGAACACTGAAGCTTTCTTT. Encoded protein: CASSFVVGNTEAFF.

The CDR3 is CASSLSGGPNTDTQYF. DNA of the CDR3: TGTGCCAGCAGCTTAAGCGGGGGGCCAAACACAGATACGCAGTATTTT. The V gene is TRBV5-6, the J gene TRBJ2-3, with 9 bases identical to TRBD2. The germline V gene has CDR1 SGHDT and CDR2 YYEEEE. Trimming took 2 bases from V and 2 from J; bases not matched to a gene: 6. The length of the CDR3 is 16 residues.

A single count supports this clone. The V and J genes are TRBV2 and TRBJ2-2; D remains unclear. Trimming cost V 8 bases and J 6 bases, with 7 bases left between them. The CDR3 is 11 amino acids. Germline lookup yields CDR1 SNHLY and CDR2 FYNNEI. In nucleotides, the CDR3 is TGTGCCAGCCGGTTTGCCGGGGAGCTGTTTTTT. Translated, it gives CASRFAGELFF.

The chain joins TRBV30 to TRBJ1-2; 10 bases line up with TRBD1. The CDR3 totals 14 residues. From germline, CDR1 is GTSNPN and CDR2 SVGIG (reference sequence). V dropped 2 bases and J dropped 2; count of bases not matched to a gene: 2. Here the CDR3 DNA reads TGTGCCTGGAGTACGACAGGGGGCAACTATGGCTACACCTTC. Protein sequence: CAWSTTGGNYGYTF.

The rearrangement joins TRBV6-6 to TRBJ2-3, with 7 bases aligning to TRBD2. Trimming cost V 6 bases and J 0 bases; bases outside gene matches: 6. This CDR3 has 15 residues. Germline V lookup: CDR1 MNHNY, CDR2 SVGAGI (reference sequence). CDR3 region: CASRDLAASTDTQYF. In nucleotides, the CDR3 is TGTGCCAGCAGGGACCTAGCGGCTAGCACAGATACGCAGTATTTT.

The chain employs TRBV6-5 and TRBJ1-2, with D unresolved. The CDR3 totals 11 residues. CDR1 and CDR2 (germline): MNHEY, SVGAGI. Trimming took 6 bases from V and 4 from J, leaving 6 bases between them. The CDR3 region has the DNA TGTGCCAGCAGGGGAGTCTATGGCTACACCTTC. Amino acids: CASRGVYGYTF.

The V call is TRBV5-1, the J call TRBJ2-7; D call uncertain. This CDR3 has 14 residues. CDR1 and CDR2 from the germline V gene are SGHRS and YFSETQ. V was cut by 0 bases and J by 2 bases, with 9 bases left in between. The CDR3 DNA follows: TGCGCCAGCAGCTTGGAAGGCGGCGCCTACGAGCAGTACTTC. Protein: CASSLEGGAYEQYF.

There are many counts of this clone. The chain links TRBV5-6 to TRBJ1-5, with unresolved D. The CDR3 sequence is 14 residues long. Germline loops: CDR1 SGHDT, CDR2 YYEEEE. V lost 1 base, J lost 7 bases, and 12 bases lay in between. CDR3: CASSLKGSRQPQHF. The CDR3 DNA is TGTGCCAGCAGCTTGAAAGGGTCGAGGCAGCCCCAGCATTTT.

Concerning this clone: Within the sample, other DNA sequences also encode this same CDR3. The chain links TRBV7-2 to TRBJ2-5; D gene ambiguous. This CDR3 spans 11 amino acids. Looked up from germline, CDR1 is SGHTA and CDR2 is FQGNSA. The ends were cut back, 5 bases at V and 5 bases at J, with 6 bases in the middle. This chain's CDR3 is CASSPLETQYF. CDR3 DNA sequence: TGTGCCAGCAGCCCGCTGGAGACCCAGTACTTC.

The DNA of the CDR3 is TGTGCCAGTAGGACTAGCGGGAGACGATTTAACACCGGGGAGCTGTTTTTT. This gives the protein CASRTSGRRFNTGELFF. The chain combines TRBV19 with TRBJ2-2, with 12 bases aligning to TRBD2. This CDR3 has 17 residues. The V and J ends lost 6 bases and 2 bases, in that order; junction bases with no gene match: 7. The germline gives CDR1 LNHDA, CDR2 SQIVND (reference sequence).